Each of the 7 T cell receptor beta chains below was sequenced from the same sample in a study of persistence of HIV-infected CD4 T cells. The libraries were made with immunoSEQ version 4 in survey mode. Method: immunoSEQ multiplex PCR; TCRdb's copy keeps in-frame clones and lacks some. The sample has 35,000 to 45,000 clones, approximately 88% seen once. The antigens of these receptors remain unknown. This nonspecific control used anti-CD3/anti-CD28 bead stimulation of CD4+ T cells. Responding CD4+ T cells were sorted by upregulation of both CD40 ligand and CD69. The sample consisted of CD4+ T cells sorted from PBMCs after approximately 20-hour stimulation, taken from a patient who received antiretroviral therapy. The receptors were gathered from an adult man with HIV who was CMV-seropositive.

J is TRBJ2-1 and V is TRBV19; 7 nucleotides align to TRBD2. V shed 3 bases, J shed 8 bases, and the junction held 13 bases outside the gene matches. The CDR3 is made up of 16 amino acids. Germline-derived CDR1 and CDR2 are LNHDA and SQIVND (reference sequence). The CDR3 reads CASSISSSGESHEQFF. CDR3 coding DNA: TGTGCCAGTAGTATTTCTTCTAGCGGAGAATCCCATGAGCAGTTCTTC.

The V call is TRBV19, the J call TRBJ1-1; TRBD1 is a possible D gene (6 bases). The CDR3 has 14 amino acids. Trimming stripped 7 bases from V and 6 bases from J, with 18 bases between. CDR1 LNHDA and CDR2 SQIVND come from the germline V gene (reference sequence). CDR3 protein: CASTGRGRRAEAFF. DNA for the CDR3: TGTGCCAGTACCGGCCGGGGGCGGAGGGCTGAAGCTTTCTTT.

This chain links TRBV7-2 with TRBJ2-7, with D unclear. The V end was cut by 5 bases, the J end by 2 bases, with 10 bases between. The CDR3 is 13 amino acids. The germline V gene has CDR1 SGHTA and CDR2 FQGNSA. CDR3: CASSTRATYEQYF. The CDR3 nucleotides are TGTGCCAGCAGCACCCGGGCCACCTACGAGCAGTACTTC.

The CDR3 DNA sequence: TGCGCCTCCCGGGTATCGGGAGATAATGAGCAGTTCTTC. Residues: CASRVSGDNEQFF. The V gene is TRBV5-1, the J gene TRBJ2-1; TRBD2 is a possible D gene (6 bases). Germline V gene lookup returns CDR1 SGHRS and CDR2 YFSETQ. Trimming shortened V by 10 bases and J by 7 bases, and 18 bases separated the two germline ends. The CDR3 runs 13 residues.

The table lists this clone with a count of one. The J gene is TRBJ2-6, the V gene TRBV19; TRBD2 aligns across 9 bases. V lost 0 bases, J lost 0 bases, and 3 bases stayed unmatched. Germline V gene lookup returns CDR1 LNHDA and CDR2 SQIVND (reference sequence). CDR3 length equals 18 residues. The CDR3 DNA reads TGTGCCAGTAGTATAGAGCCTAGCGGGGTCTCTGGGGCCAACGTCCTGACTTTC. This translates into CASSIEPSGVSGANVLTF.

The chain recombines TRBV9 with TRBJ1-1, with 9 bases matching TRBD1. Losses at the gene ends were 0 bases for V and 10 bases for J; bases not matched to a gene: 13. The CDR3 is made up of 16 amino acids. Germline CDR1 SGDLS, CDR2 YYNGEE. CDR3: CASSVVGTGTVTGAFF. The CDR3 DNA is TGTGCCAGCAGCGTAGTGGGGACAGGGACCGTTACGGGAGCTTTCTTT.

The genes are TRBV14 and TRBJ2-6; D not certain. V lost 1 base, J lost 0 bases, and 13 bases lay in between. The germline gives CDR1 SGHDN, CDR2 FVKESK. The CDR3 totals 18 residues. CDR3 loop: CASSQASRSFSGANVLTF. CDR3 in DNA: TGTGCCAGCAGCCAAGCGTCTAGGAGTTTCTCTGGGGCCAACGTCCTGACTTTC.